This T cell receptor (beta chain) came from a study of CD8 T cells in ankylosing spondylitis. Overall study results and limits: Those disease-linked clones were CD8+; they were also relatively rare in peripheral blood.

Each CDR3 protein is one row after TCRdb ran MiXCR on the 5' RACE reads. The table shows approximately 150,000 distinct CDR3 sequences, with 8.5% to 10% occurring only once. The germline V gene has CDR1 MNHEY and CDR2 SMNVEV (reference sequence). With 6 bases removed from V and 4 bases from J, the gap between germline ends came to 13 bases. The CDR3 is 13 amino acids. This clonotype has at least ten counts. The antigen remains unidentified. The source material was blood, either unsorted or a sorted T cell fraction (not recorded which). The sequence was collected from a female donor with ankylosing spondylitis or in good health (not recorded which). V gene TRBV27 combines with J gene TRBJ2-7; D could derive from TRBD1 or TRBD2 (5 bases each). CDR3: CASRGRSGYEQYF. In nucleotides, the CDR3 is TGTGCCAGCAGGGGACGGTCTGGGTACGAGCAGTACTTC.